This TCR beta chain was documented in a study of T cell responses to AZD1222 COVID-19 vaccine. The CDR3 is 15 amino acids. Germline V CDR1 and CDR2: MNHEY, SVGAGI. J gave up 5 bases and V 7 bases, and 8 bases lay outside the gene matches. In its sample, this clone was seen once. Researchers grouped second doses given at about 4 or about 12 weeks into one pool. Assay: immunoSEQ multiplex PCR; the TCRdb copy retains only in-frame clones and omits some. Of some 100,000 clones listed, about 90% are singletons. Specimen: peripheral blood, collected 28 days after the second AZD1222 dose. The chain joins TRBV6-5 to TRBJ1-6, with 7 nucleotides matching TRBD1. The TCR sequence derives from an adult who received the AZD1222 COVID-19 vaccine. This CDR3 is CASTHDRDNNSPLHF. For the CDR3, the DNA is TGTGCCAGCACCCACGACAGGGACAATAATTCACCCCTCCACTTT.